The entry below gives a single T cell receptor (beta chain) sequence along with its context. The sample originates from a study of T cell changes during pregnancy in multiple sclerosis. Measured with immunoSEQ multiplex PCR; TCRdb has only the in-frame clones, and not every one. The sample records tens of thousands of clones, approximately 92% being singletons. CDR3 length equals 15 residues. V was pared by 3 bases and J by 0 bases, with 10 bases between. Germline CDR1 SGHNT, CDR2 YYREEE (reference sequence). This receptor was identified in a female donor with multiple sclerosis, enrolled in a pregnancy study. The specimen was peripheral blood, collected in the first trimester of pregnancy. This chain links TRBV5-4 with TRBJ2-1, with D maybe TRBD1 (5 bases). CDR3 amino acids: CASSSGDSSYNEQFF. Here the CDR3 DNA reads TGTGCCAGCAGCTCCGGCGACAGCTCCTACAATGAGCAGTTCTTC.